This T cell receptor (beta chain) stems from a study of CD8 T cells in ankylosing spondylitis. Quantitative 5'-RACE with molecular barcodes was used to make the TCR beta libraries. TCRdb analysed the 5' RACE reads with MiXCR anew, one entry per CDR3 protein. Of fewer than 250,000 distinct CDR3 sequences listed, about 17% are singletons. A few counts support this clonotype. Its specificity is not known. Points from the study as a whole: In ankylosing spondylitis blood, a motif of eight highly homologous TCR beta variants appeared characteristic.

Germline CDR1 and CDR2: SEHNR and FQNEAQ (reference sequence). This CDR3 is built from 15 residues. Trimming removed 6 bases from V and 9 bases from J; junction bases left unmatched: 13. The sequencing input was blood, either unsorted or a sorted T cell fraction (not recorded which). This receptor was identified in a male donor with ankylosing spondylitis. The chain is built from TRBV7-9 and TRBJ2-1, with 8 positions matching TRBD2. CDR3 in DNA: TGTGCCAGCAGTTATCCGGGAGGGCGGTTTGCTGAGCAGTTCTTC. Residues: CASSYPGGRFAEQFF.